A single sample is the source of the 3 T cell receptor beta chains below, sequenced in a study of identical twins (dated by TCRdb to the mid-2010s). Library preparation employed 5' RACE. Sequencing was carried out with an Illumina HiSeq 2000. TCRdb itself trimmed the public reads at Q25 with fastp, ran MiXCR and retained productive beta chains. Rows are combined by CDR3 protein, so each entry shows the most common genes and DNA. Recorded for this sample are 1.5 million to 2 million distinct CDR3 sequences; about 32% of them occurred a single time. The ten top clones hold more than 0.25% of the sample. Sequences were obtained from cord blood. These receptor sequences come from a newborn girl in good health.

This clonotype occurred a few times. The CDR3 spells CASSLVRENSYEQYF. The CDR3, as DNA: TGTGCCAGCAGCTTGGTGCGGGAGAATTCCTACGAGCAGTACTTC. The rearrangement uses TRBV7-9 and TRBJ2-7; TRBD2 aligns across 7 bases. The germline V gene has CDR1 SEHNR and CDR2 FQNEAQ (reference sequence). The trim removed 3 bases at V and 1 base at J, leaving 6 bases unmatched. This CDR3 comprises 15 residues.

The V and J genes are TRBV28 and TRBJ2-6, with D hard to call. Trimming shortened V by 4 bases and J by 1 base, and 17 bases separated the two germline ends. Germline V gene lookup returns CDR1 MDHEN and CDR2 SYDVKM. The CDR3 has 18 residues. The CDR3 sequence is CASSSQAGISSGANVLTF. CDR3 bases: TGTGCCAGCAGTTCCCAGGCAGGTATATCATCTGGGGCCAACGTCCTGACTTTC. The entire variable domain, with the rest obtained from reference TRBV28 and TRBJ2-6, is as follows: DVKVTQSSRYLVKRTGEKVFLECVQDMDHENMFWYRQDPGLGLRLIYFSYDVKMKEKGDIPEGYSVSREKKERFSLILESASTNQTSMYLCASSSQAGISSGANVLTFGAGSRLTVL.

The CDR3 sequence is CASSSRPGLYNEQYF. The CDR3 DNA is TGTGCCAGCAGCTCTCGGCCAGGGTTATACAATGAGCAGTACTTC. V and J are TRBV7-9 and TRBJ2-7, with a weak D call TRBD1 (5 bases). V gave up 4 bases and J gave up 7 bases, with 20 bases separating them. The CDR3 totals 15 residues. In germline, CDR1 is SEHNR, CDR2 FQNEAQ (reference sequence). The complete variable domain, with remaining parts taken from reference TRBV7-9 and TRBJ2-7, reads DTGVSQNPRHKITKRGQNVTFRCDPISEHNRLYWYRQTLGQGPEFLTYFQNEAQLEKSRLLSDRFSAERPKGSFSTLEIQRTEQGDSAMYLCASSSRPGLYNEQYFGPGTRLTVT.